Each of the 3 T cell receptor beta chains below was sequenced from the same sample in a study of shared clonotypes between healthy human individuals. Selected positively for CCR7 and CD45RO-negative, naive CD8 cells excluded terminally differentiated effector memory CD45RA+ cells. Assay: immunoSEQ multiplex PCR; the TCRdb copy retains only in-frame clones and omits some. This table holds around 2.1 million clones, approximately 94% found once. The specimen was naive CD8+ T cells from PBMCs. These receptors were obtained from a man in his late teens or twenties in good health. Some clones in this sample may be carry-over from other donors' samples.

The rearrangement uses TRBV4-1 and TRBJ1-2, with TRBD1 as a possible D gene (6 bases). Trimming took 3 bases from V and 0 from J, leaving 11 bases between them. Germline V gene sequence: CDR1 MGHRA, CDR2 YSYEKL. The CDR3 consists of 15 residues. DNA for the CDR3: TGCGCCAGCAGCCAGCCGACAGGTACTAACTATGGCTACACCTTC. Its translation is CASSQPTGTNYGYTF.

Notes on this clone: Other DNA sequences from this sample encode an identical CDR3 as well. The chain has TRBV27 and TRBJ2-1, with TRBD2 as a possible D gene (6 bases). The germline V gene encodes CDR1 MNHEY and CDR2 SMNVEV (reference sequence). The CDR3 is 14 amino acids. Trimming removed 4 bases at V and 2 bases at J, with 9 bases between. The CDR3 nucleotides are TGTGCCAGCAGTTCCGGCGGGGCCTACAATGAGCAGTTCTTC. Translation gives CASSSGGAYNEQFF.

This clone has a single count. J is TRBJ2-1 and V is TRBV28; D is undetermined. The CDR3 totals 13 residues. The V and J ends lost 7 bases and 7 bases respectively, with 14 bases between them. The germline V gene encodes CDR1 MDHEN and CDR2 SYDVKM. CDR3 bases: TGTGCCAGCAACCCCACGGCAGTGAATGAGCAGTTCTTC. Translating gives CASNPTAVNEQFF.